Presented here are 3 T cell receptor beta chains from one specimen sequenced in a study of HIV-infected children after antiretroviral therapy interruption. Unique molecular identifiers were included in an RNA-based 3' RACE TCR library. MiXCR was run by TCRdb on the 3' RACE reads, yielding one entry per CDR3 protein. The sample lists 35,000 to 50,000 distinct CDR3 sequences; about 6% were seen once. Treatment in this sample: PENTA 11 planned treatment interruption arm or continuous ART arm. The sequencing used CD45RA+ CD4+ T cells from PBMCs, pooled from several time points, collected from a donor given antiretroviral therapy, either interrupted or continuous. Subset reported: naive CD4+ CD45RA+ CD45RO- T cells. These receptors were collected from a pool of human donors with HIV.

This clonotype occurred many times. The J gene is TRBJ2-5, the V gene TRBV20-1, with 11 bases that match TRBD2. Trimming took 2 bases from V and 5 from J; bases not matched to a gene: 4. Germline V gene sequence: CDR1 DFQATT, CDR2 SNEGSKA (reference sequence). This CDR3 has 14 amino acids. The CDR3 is CSARRLAGWETQYF. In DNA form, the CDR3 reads TGCAGTGCTAGACGACTAGCGGGGTGGGAGACCCAGTACTTC.

CDR3 in amino acids: CATSDPALGANVLTF. CDR3 DNA sequence: TGTGCCACCAGTGATCCGGCTTTGGGGGCCAACGTCCTGACTTTC. The chain recombines TRBV24-1 with TRBJ2-6; no clear D. The V end was cut by 3 bases, the J end by 4 bases, with 9 bases between. Looked up from germline, CDR1 is KGHDR and CDR2 is SFDVKD. This CDR3 has 15 amino acids.

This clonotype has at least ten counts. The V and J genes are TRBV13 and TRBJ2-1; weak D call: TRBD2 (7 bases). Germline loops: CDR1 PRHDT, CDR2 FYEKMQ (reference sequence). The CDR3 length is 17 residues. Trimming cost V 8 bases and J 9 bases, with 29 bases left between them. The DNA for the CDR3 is TGTGCCAGCTCTCTGGGACTGGGGGGGCGCGTCTATGCTGAGCAGTTCTTC. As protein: CASSLGLGGRVYAEQFF. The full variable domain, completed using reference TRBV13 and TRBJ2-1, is AAGVIQSPRHLIKEKRETATLKCYPIPRHDTVYWYQQGPGQDPQFLISFYEKMQSDKGSIPDRFSAQQFSDYHSELNMSSLELGDSALYFCASSLGLGGRVYAEQFFGPGTRLTVL.